Included here is one TCR beta chain sequence, with context. The sample is drawn from a study of CD8 T cells in Susac syndrome. TCR beta sequencing was performed on blood CD8+ and CD4+ T cells. Reverse transcription used roughly 0.5 to 1 ug RNA and random hexamers. Amplification of TCR beta CDR3 used immunoSEQ multiplex PCR across 54 Vbeta and 13 Jbeta. MiXCR was run by TCRdb on the immunoSEQ multiplex PCR reads, yielding one entry per CDR3 protein. The data show under 550,000 distinct CDR3 sequences, with approximately 85% seen just once and about 0.1% held by the top ten. The receptor's source is a human donor with multiple sclerosis. Specimen: CD8+ T cells from PBMCs.

In DNA form, the CDR3 reads TGCGCCAGCAGCTTGTTAACGACCAACATGGCCACTGAAGCTTTCTTT. Its translation is CASSLLTTNMATEAFF. The rearrangement links TRBV5-1 to TRBJ1-1; no firm D call. CDR3 length: 16 residues. Per germline, CDR1 SGHRS and CDR2 YFSETQ. The germline V and J ends were trimmed by 1 base and 4 bases, with 17 bases remaining between them.